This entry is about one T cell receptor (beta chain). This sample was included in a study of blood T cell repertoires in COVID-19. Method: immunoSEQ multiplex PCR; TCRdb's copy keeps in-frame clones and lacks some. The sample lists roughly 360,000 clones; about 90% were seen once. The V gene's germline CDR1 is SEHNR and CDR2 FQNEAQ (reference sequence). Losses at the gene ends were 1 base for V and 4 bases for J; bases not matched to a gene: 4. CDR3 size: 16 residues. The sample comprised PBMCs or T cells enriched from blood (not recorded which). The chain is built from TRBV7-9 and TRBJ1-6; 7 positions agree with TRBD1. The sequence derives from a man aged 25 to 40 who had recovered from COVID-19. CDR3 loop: CASSLGQGAYNSPLHF. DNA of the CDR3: TGTGCCAGCAGCTTAGGACAGGGCGCTTATAATTCACCCCTCCACTTT.